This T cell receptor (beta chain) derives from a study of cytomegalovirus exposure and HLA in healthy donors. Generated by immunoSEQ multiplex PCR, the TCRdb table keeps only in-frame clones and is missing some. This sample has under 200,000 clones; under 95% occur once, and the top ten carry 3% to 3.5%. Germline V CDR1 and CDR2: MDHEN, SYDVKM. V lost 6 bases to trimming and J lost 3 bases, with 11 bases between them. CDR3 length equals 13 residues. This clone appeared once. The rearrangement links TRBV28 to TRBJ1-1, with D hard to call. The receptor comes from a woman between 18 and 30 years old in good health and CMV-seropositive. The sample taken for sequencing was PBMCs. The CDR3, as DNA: TGTGCCAGCAGGTCCCCGGTATACACTGAAGCTTTCTTT. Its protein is CASRSPVYTEAFF.